The 17 T cell receptor beta chains reported below all come from one sample, sequenced in a study of CD8 T cells in Susac syndrome. RNA totalling about 0.5 to 1 ug underwent reverse transcription with random hexamers. TCRdb re-called the immunoSEQ multiplex PCR reads with MiXCR, one entry per CDR3 protein. This table holds almost 450,000 distinct CDR3 sequences, around 85% found once. Sample: CD8+ T cells from PBMCs. The source of these receptors is a human donor with multiple sclerosis.

V and J are TRBV5-8 and TRBJ2-7; either TRBD1 or TRBD2 may fit D (5 bases each). The CDR3 has 13 amino acids. Germline loops: CDR1 SGHTS, CDR2 YDEGEE. V dropped 7 bases and J dropped 2 bases, with 13 bases sitting between them. The CDR3 DNA is TGTGCCAGCGGCCCCAGGGAGCCCTACGAGCAGTACTTC. This gives the protein CASGPREPYEQYF.

This sequence joins TRBV20-1 and TRBJ2-1, with D possibly being TRBD2 (7 bases). The V end lost 0 bases, the J end lost 4 bases, and 13 bases lay between the germline ends. The CDR3 sequence is 15 residues long. From germline, CDR1 is DFQATT and CDR2 SNEGSKA (reference sequence). The CDR3: CSARDLGGHYNEQFF. The CDR3 DNA sequence: TGCAGTGCTAGAGATTTGGGGGGGCATTACAATGAGCAGTTCTTC.

CDR3 coding DNA: TGTGCCTGGAGTTGGACTAGCGTGTCCGGGGAGCTGTTTTTT. It specifies CAWSWTSVSGELFF. This chain joins TRBV30 and TRBJ2-2, with 9 bases that match TRBD2. CDR3 length: 14 residues. The J segment lost 6 bases and the V segment lost 2 bases, leaving 4 bases of the junction unmatched. Germline-derived CDR1 and CDR2 are GTSNPN and SVGIG (reference sequence).

The chain employs TRBV7-9 and TRBJ2-7, with D perhaps TRBD1 (6 bases). Germline V lookup: CDR1 SEHNR, CDR2 FQNEAQ (reference sequence). The germline V and J ends were trimmed by 5 bases and 6 bases, with 14 bases remaining between them. CDR3 length: 13 amino acids. CDR3 sequence reads: CASSPRQVFEQYF. The CDR3 bases are TGTGCCAGCAGCCCGCGACAGGTCTTCGAGCAGTACTTC.

The sample holds one count of this clonotype. The CDR3, as DNA: TGCGCCAGCAGCTCGGACAGATTGGGGACTGAAGCTTTCTTT. Protein product: CASSSDRLGTEAFF. The J gene is TRBJ1-1, the V gene TRBV5-1; D perhaps matches TRBD1 (6 bases). The germline V and J ends were trimmed by 3 bases and 5 bases, with 14 bases remaining between them. CDR3 length equals 14 residues. Germline loops: CDR1 SGHRS, CDR2 YFSETQ.

The rearrangement links TRBV4-1 to TRBJ2-4; D gene uncertain. The germline V and J ends were trimmed by 0 bases and 5 bases, with 17 bases remaining between them. Germline V lookup: CDR1 MGHRA, CDR2 YSYEKL. The CDR3 covers 17 residues. The CDR3 loop reads CASSQETWAGGQNIQYF. DNA of the CDR3: TGCGCCAGCAGCCAAGAAACGTGGGCAGGTGGACAAAACATTCAGTACTTC.

This rearrangement joins TRBV27 to TRBJ2-7; the D gene is possibly TRBD2 (6 bases). Trimming removed 8 bases at V and 5 bases at J, with 16 bases between. The CDR3 extends over 13 amino acids. The V gene's germline CDR1 is MNHEY and CDR2 SMNVEV (reference sequence). The CDR3 reads CASGRSSANEQYF. The CDR3 DNA is TGTGCCAGCGGGCGATCTAGCGCCAACGAGCAGTACTTC.

This clonotype came up a few times. The chain's CDR3 is CASSIDAGTGGNNEQFF. CDR3 nucleotide sequence: TGTGCCAGTAGTATAGATGCCGGGACAGGGGGCAACAATGAGCAGTTCTTC. The chain combines TRBV19 with TRBJ2-1, with 12 bases matching TRBD1. Trimming at V came to 0 bases and at J to 5 bases, leaving 5 bases not matched to a gene. The germline gives CDR1 LNHDA, CDR2 SQIVND (reference sequence). CDR3 length: 17 residues.

The rearrangement uses TRBV10-2 and TRBJ1-1; D may be TRBD1 (5 bases). The germline V gene has CDR1 WSHSY and CDR2 SAAADI. This CDR3 is built from 13 residues. The ends were cut back, 10 bases at V and 4 bases at J, with 16 bases in the middle. The CDR3 spells CATTEGGGTEAFF. The CDR3, as DNA: TGCGCCACCACAGAGGGCGGGGGCACTGAAGCTTTCTTT.

J is TRBJ2-5 and V is TRBV20-1; 9 nucleotides match TRBD2. The germline V gene encodes CDR1 DFQATT and CDR2 SNEGSKA (reference sequence). V dropped 4 bases and J dropped 3; count of bases not matched to a gene: 9. The CDR3 is 15 amino acids. CDR3 sequence (DNA): TGCAGTGCTAAGAGCGGGAGGAGGGAGGAAGAGACCCAGTACTTC. Encoded protein: CSAKSGRREEETQYF.

The chain carries TRBV6-1 and TRBJ2-2; no clear D. Germline V lookup: CDR1 MNHNS, CDR2 SASEGT. V dropped 5 bases and J dropped 3 bases, with 7 bases sitting between them. CDR3 length: 13 amino acids. This CDR3 reads CASSNWDTGELFF. In DNA, the CDR3 is TGTGCCAGCAGTAATTGGGACACCGGGGAGCTGTTTTTT.

This chain uses TRBV12-3 or TRBV12-4 with TRBJ2-3; 9 positions match TRBD1. The ends lost 7 bases at V and 4 bases at J; junction bases unmatched: 6. The CDR3 contains 14 residues. In nucleotides, the CDR3 is TGTGCCAGCACCCGGACAGGGGTGGCAGATACGCAGTATTTT. This sequence encodes CASTRTGVADTQYF.

This sequence joins TRBV12-3 or TRBV12-4 and TRBJ1-1; 11 bases are shared with TRBD1. V dropped 6 bases and J dropped 3; count of bases not matched to a gene: 3. CDR3 length equals 14 residues. CDR3 in amino acids: CASRGTGGDTEAFF. The DNA for the CDR3 is TGTGCCAGCAGAGGGACAGGGGGAGACACTGAAGCTTTCTTT.

This clonotype was recorded once. The J gene is TRBJ1-6, the V gene TRBV4-1; D is ambiguous. Germline CDR1 is MGHRA and CDR2 is YSYEKL. The V gene lost 1 base and the J gene lost 6 bases, with 19 bases spanning the gap. The CDR3 is 18 amino acids. CDR3 coding DNA: TGCGCCAGCAGCCAAGTTGAGCTGGCCCTCGAATTTAATTCACCCCTCCACTTT. Its translation: CASSQVELALEFNSPLHF.

This rearrangement joins TRBV20-1 to TRBJ2-1; D possibly corresponds to TRBD2 (6 bases). The V end lost 5 bases, the J end lost 6 bases, and 23 bases lay between the germline ends. The CDR3 spans 16 residues. The germline gives CDR1 DFQATT, CDR2 SNEGSKA (reference sequence). CDR3 DNA sequence: TGCAGTGCTCCCCAATTTGAGGGAGGTCCTCGCAATGAGCAGTTCTTC. The encoded protein is CSAPQFEGGPRNEQFF.

The chain employs TRBV9 and TRBJ2-7, with D uncertain. Trimming pared 3 bases from V and 1 base from J, leaving 11 bases between. This CDR3 contains 14 residues. From germline, CDR1 is SGDLS and CDR2 YYNGEE. The CDR3 sequence: CASSGNVPSYEQYF. DNA for the CDR3: TGTGCCAGCAGCGGTAATGTACCGTCCTACGAGCAGTACTTC.

This chain links TRBV4-1 with TRBJ2-7; D perhaps matches TRBD1 (5 bases). CDR3 length: 15 residues. Germline CDR1 reads MGHRA; CDR2 reads YSYEKL. V lost 0 bases and J 1 base, leaving 10 bases between the germline ends. This chain's CDR3 is CASSQEDKISYEQYF. The CDR3 nucleotides are TGCGCCAGCAGCCAAGAGGACAAAATTTCCTACGAGCAGTACTTC.